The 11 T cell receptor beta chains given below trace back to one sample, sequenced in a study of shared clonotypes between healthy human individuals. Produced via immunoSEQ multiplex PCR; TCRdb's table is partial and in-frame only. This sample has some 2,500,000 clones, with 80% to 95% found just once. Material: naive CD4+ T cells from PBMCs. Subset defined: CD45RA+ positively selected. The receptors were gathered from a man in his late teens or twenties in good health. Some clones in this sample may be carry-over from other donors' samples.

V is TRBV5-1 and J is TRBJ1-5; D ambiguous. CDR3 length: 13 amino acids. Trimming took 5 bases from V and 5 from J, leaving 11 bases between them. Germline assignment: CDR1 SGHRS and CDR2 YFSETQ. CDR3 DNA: TGCGCCAGCAGAAACAGTGAAGATCAGCCCCAGCATTTT. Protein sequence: CASRNSEDQPQHF. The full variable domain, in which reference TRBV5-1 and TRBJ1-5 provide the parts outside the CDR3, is KAGVTQTPRYLIKTRGQQVTLSCSPISGHRSVSWYQQTPGQGLQFLFEYFSETQRNKGNFPGRFSGRQFSNSRSEMNVSTLELGDSALYLCASRNSEDQPQHFGDGTRLSIL.

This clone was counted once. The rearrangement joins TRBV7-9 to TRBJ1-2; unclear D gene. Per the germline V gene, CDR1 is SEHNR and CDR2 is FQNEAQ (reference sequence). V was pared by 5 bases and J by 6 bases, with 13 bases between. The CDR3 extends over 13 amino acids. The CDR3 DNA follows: TGTGCCAGCAGCATTACCGGGAAGAATGGCTACACCTTC. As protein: CASSITGKNGYTF.

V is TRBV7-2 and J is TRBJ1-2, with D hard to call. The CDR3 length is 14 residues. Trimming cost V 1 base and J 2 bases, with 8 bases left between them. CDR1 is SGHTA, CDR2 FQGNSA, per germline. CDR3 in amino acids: CASSLDSPNYGYTF. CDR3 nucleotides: TGTGCCAGCAGCTTAGACAGCCCAAACTATGGCTACACCTTC.

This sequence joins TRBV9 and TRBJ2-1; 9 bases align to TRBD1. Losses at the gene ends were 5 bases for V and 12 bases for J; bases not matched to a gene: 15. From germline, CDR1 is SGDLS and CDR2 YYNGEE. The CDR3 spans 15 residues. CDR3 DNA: TGTGCCAGCAGTGTGGACAGGGGCACATCCAATAGGCAGTTCTTC. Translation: CASSVDRGTSNRQFF.

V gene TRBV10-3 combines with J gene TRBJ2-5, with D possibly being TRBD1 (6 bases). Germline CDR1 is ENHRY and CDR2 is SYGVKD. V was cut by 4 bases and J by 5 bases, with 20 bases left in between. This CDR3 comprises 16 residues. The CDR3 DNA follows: TGTGCCATCAGTGGGGGGCTGGGGTGGGGAACGGAGACCCAGTACTTC. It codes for CAISGGLGWGTETQYF.

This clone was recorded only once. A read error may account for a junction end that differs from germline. The CDR3 is CASSQIKGANPGELFF. CDR3 in DNA: TGCGCCAGCAGCCAAATAAAGGGGGCGAACCCCGGGGAGCTGTTTTTT. This chain links TRBV4-1 with TRBJ2-2, with 7 bases that match TRBD1. Germline values: CDR1 MGHRA, CDR2 YSYEKL. The CDR3 is 16 amino acids.

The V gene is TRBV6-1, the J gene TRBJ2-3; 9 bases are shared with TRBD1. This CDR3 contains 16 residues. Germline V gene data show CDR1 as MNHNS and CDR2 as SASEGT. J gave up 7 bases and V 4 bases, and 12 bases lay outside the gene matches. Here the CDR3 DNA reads TGTGCCAGCAGTGGAAACCCGGGACAGGGCGTGAATACGCAGTATTTT. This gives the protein CASSGNPGQGVNTQYF.

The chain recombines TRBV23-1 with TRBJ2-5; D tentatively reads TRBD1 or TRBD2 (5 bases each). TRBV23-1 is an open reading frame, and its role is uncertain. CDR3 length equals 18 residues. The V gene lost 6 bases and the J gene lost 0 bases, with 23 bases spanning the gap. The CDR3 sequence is CASSPRGRMGPYQETQYF. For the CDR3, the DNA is TGCGCCAGCAGCCCTCGCGGGCGAATGGGGCCGTACCAAGAGACCCAGTACTTC.

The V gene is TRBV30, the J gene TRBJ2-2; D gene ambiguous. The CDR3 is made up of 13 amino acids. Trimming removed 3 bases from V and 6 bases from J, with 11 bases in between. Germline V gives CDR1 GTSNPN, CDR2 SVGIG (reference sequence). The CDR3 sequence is CAWRRMGPGELFF. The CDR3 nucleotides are TGTGCCTGGAGAAGGATGGGTCCCGGGGAGCTGTTTTTT.

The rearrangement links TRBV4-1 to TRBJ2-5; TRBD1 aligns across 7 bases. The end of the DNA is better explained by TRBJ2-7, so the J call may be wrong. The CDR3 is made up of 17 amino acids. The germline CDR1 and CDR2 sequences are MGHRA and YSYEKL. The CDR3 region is CASSQHKTGQSSYEQYF. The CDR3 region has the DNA TGCGCCAGCAGCCAACACAAAACGGGACAGAGCTCCTACGAGCAGTACTTC.

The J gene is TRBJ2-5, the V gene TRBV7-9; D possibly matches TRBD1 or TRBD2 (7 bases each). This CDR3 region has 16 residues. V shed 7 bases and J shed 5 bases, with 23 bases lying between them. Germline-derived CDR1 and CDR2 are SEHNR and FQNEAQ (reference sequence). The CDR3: CASTTLGAGGGETQYF. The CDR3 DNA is TGTGCCAGCACCACTCTCGGGGCAGGGGGAGGGGAGACCCAGTACTTC.